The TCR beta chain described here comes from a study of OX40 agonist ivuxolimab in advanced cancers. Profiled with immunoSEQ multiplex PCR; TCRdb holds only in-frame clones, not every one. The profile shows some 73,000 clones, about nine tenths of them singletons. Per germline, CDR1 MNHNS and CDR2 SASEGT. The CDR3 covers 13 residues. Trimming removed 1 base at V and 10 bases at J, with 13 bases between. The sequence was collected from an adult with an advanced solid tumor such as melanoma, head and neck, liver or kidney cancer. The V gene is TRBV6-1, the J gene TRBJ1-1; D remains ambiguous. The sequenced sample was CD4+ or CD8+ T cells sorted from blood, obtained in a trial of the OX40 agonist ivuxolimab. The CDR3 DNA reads TGTGCCAGCAGTGAAGGGGTGGGTCTCAGAGCTTTCTTT. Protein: CASSEGVGLRAFF.